This T cell receptor (beta chain) was profiled in a study of T cell responses to AZD1222 COVID-19 vaccine. A note on this clone: Its target is not known.

Findings of the study overall: CD4 TCRs associated with vaccination spanned spike, dominating at 160-218 and 743-854. Of spike-specific TCRs, nearly half reportedly target regions left unmutated in variants. Possibly, clonal diversity was underestimated; donors were largely white British and included more females. A rise in Spike-specific TCR breadth and depth followed two AZD1222 doses.

The table came from immunoSEQ multiplex PCR; TCRdb's copy has only in-frame clones and leaves some out. Here the sample spans some 100,000 clones, about nine tenths being singletons. The sample here was peripheral blood, taken on day 0 of AZD1222 vaccination. The TCR comes from an adult in good health.

The CDR3 loop reads CASSVAKTTRSGTGELFF. The CDR3 nucleotides read TGTGCCAGCAGCGTAGCTAAGACCACCCGTTCCGGCACCGGGGAGCTGTTTTTT. This chain connects TRBV9 to TRBJ2-2; unclear D gene. The CDR3 is made up of 18 amino acids. Germline CDR1 is SGDLS and CDR2 is YYNGEE. Trimming removed 0 bases at V and 4 bases at J, with 19 bases between.